This T cell receptor (beta chain) stems from a study of PD-1 blockade in classical Hodgkin lymphoma. Study-wide findings and caveats: Nivolumab starters within 1 year of ASCT were excluded. At C4D1, TCR diversity had climbed significantly for CD4+ cells, though not for CD8+ cells.

As regards this clone: Its antigen is currently unknown.

Every one of the patients relapsed after autologous stem cell transplantation (brentuximab vedotin exposure was variable). Sequenced by immunoSEQ multiplex PCR; TCRdb stores in-frame clones only, minus some. The sample lists tens of thousands of clones, 71% occurring once. Unmatched junction bases numbered 5, after V lost 0 bases and J lost 4 bases. The CDR3 loop spans 16 amino acids. Looked up from germline, CDR1 is LNHDA and CDR2 is SQIVND (reference sequence). The starting material was peripheral blood mononuclear cells (PBMCs), obtained at baseline. This receptor was obtained from a human donor with classical Hodgkin lymphoma. The rearrangement uses TRBV19 and TRBJ2-4, with TRBD1 identical over 8 bases. The CDR3: CASSIDSRTGKNIQYF. The CDR3 DNA reads TGTGCCAGTAGTATAGATTCCCGGACAGGGAAAAACATTCAGTACTTC.